The clone carrying this T cell receptor (beta chain) was counted between two and nine times. Its antigen is unidentified. The germline CDR1 and CDR2 sequences are LNHNV and YYDKDF (reference sequence). V was clipped by 1 base and J by 3 bases; unmatched bases: 8. The CDR3 spans 16 residues. The data were taken from a study of cytomegalovirus exposure and HLA in healthy donors. Study context: Most genotyped donors, about 81% of more than 300, had Caucasian-associated genetic ancestry.

Use of 60 Vbeta and 13 Jbeta primers characterized the PCR. TCRdb's copy holds only in-frame clones and misses some; the assay was immunoSEQ multiplex PCR. The sample shows 120,000 or so clones, around 80% of them seen only once. Regarding the study as a whole: Highly shared variants forming one cluster were likely a sequencing artifact. Sequencing depth across donors, presence/absence analyses assumed, was roughly uniform. Later on, an analysis found that several of the most significant clusters appeared to be linked to common viral pathogens, which included parvovirus B19.

This receptor was obtained from a female donor in good health and CMV-seronegative. The rearrangement uses TRBV15 and TRBJ2-5; TRBD2 aligns across 7 bases. The sequenced material came from PBMCs. In DNA form, the CDR3 reads TGTGCCACCAGCAGAGGTGGGGGGGAGGGAGAAGAGACCCAGTACTTC. Protein: CATSRGGGEGEETQYF.